One and the same sample provided the 26 T cell receptor beta chains below, sequenced in a study of TIL therapy for anti-PD-1-resistant metastatic lung cancer. Time point here: pre-treatment sample, taken before nivolumab and TIL therapy. This was the immunoSEQ v3 assay. Method: immunoSEQ multiplex PCR; TCRdb's copy keeps in-frame clones and lacks some. The sample gives fewer than 20,000 clones, 83% of which show up once; approximately 2% is in the top ten. This material consisted of blood, taken at baseline. The source is a person aged 25 to 85 with non-small cell lung cancer.

This rearrangement joins TRBV28 to TRBJ2-7; 15 bases fit TRBD2. The CDR3 consists of 18 residues. The germline gives CDR1 MDHEN, CDR2 SYDVKM. Trimming removed 5 bases from V and 7 bases from J; junction bases left unmatched: 15. CDR3 residues: CASSPGGRGLAGGQEQYF. The CDR3 DNA reads as TGTGCCAGCAGTCCCGGGGGGCGGGGACTAGCGGGAGGACAAGAGCAGTACTTC. Supplemented by reference TRBV28 and TRBJ2-7, the full variable domain reads DVKVTQSSRYLVKRTGEKVFLECVQDMDHENMFWYRQDPGLGLRLIYFSYDVKMKEKGDIPEGYSVSREKKERFSLILESASTNQTSMYLCASSPGGRGLAGGQEQYFGPGTRLTVT.

V is TRBV7-9 and J is TRBJ2-1; TRBD2 aligns across 7 bases. Germline V gives CDR1 SEHNR, CDR2 FQNEAQ (reference sequence). V was clipped by 5 bases and J by 7 bases; unmatched bases: 11. This CDR3 spans 15 amino acids. The CDR3 DNA is TGTGCCAGCAGCCGTGGGGGAGGGCCCTGGAATGAGCAGTTCTTC. Protein sequence: CASSRGGGPWNEQFF. The entire variable domain, with the rest obtained from reference TRBV7-9 and TRBJ2-1, is as follows: DTGVSQNPRHKITKRGQNVTFRCDPISEHNRLYWYRQTLGQGPEFLTYFQNEAQLEKSRLLSDRFSAERPKGSFSTLEIQRTEQGDSAMYLCASSRGGGPWNEQFFGPGTRLTVL.

V usage is TRBV10-3 and J usage is TRBJ1-2; 7 bases are a match to TRBD1. With V trimmed by 4 bases and J by 6 bases, 14 bases remained unmatched. CDR3 length: 16 amino acids. CDR1 is ENHRY and CDR2 is SYGVKD in the germline V gene. The CDR3 bases are TGTGCCATCAGTGGGACACAGGGGACTCTAGTGCATGGCTACACCTTC. It is translated as CAISGTQGTLVHGYTF.

V usage is TRBV27 and J usage is TRBJ2-1; TRBD1 matches at 7 bases. J lost 5 bases, V lost 4 bases, and 2 bases had no gene match. The CDR3 is 13 amino acids. Per germline, CDR1 MNHEY and CDR2 SMNVEV (reference sequence). The CDR3 DNA sequence: TGTGCCAGCAGTTCGACAGGGAACAATGAGCAGTTCTTC. Translation gives CASSSTGNNEQFF.

The chain couples TRBV5-5 to TRBJ1-1, with TRBD1 matching 8 bases. With 4 bases clipped from V and 5 bases from J, the junction kept 7 bases outside the gene matches. The CDR3 spans 14 residues. Germline-derived CDR1 and CDR2 are SGHKS and YYEKEE (reference sequence). CDR3 amino acids: CASSRDRGWTEAFF. The CDR3 nucleotides read TGTGCCAGCAGCCGCGACAGGGGATGGACTGAAGCTTTCTTT. The full variable domain, rest sourced from reference TRBV5-5 and TRBJ1-1, is DAGVTQSPTHLIKTRGQQVTLRCSPISGHKSVSWYQQVLGQGPQFIFQYYEKEERGRGNFPDRFSARQFPNYSSELNVNALLLGDSALYLCASSRDRGWTEAFFGQGTRLTVV.

This clone came up a few times. This chain links TRBV18 with TRBJ1-1, with TRBD1 matching over 7 bases. After removal of 4 bases from V and 0 bases from J, the junction contained 8 bases not matched to a gene. The CDR3 runs to 16 residues. Germline CDR1 KGHSH, CDR2 LQKENI. The chain's CDR3 is CASSLRQGSVNTEAFF. DNA of the CDR3: TGTGCCAGCTCACTCCGACAGGGTTCAGTGAACACTGAAGCTTTCTTT.

The genes are TRBV5-1 and TRBJ2-3; 9 bases agree with TRBD2. CDR1 is SGHRS and CDR2 is YFSETQ in the germline V gene. CDR3 length equals 15 residues. The V and J ends lost 2 bases and 2 bases, in that order; junction bases with no gene match: 3. CDR3 region: CASSFQRGDTDTQYF. The CDR3 bases are TGCGCCAGCAGCTTCCAGCGGGGGGACACAGATACGCAGTATTTT.

This clone was counted once. The chain employs TRBV28 and TRBJ1-1; D is perhaps TRBD1 (6 bases). V lost 4 bases and J lost 6, with 15 bases in between. The CDR3 has 14 residues. Germline lookup yields CDR1 MDHEN and CDR2 SYDVKM. As DNA, the CDR3 is TGTGCCAGCAGTTCCACAGGGTTTGGGCCTGAAGCTTTCTTT. Translated, it gives CASSSTGFGPEAFF.

The chain is built from TRBV7-6 and TRBJ1-1; 7 nucleotides line up with TRBD1. The CDR3 sequence is 13 residues long. Germline V CDR1 and CDR2: SGHVS, FNYEAQ. V shed 4 bases and J 11 bases; nucleotides not matched to a gene: 10. DNA of the CDR3: TGTGCCAGCAGCTCCCAGGGGGGGTTCTTGGCTTTCTTT. It encodes CASSSQGGFLAFF.

The chain joins TRBV6-6 to TRBJ2-1, with TRBD1 as a possible D gene (6 bases). Germline loops: CDR1 MNHNY, CDR2 SVGAGI (reference sequence). The CDR3 has 12 residues. The V and J ends lost 6 bases and 8 bases respectively, with 11 bases between them. CDR3 sequence: CASRGQNHEQFF. As DNA, the CDR3 is TGTGCCAGCAGAGGACAGAACCATGAGCAGTTCTTC.

V gene TRBV7-2 combines with J gene TRBJ2-1; no clear D gene. CDR3 length: 16 residues. The germline V gene has CDR1 SGHTA and CDR2 FQGNSA. Deletions cut 7 bases from V and 0 bases from J, with 16 bases between. CDR3 sequence reads: CASNYRVSNSYNEQFF. CDR3 bases: TGTGCCAGCAACTACCGGGTCTCCAACTCCTACAATGAGCAGTTCTTC.

V and J are TRBV28 and TRBJ2-7, with TRBD2 as a possible D gene (6 bases). CDR1 and CDR2 (germline): MDHEN, SYDVKM. The V end lost 5 bases, the J end lost 5 bases, and 25 bases lay between the germline ends. The CDR3 sequence is 17 residues long. The CDR3 region is CASSPPLIGGKANEQYF. The CDR3 DNA sequence: TGTGCCAGCAGTCCCCCATTAATTGGGGGGAAGGCCAACGAGCAGTACTTC.

This sequence joins TRBV7-2 and TRBJ1-1; D gene uncertain. This CDR3 is 15 amino acids long. V was clipped by 5 bases and J by 0 bases, with 13 bases between them. Germline V gene sequence: CDR1 SGHTA, CDR2 FQGNSA. Here the CDR3 DNA reads TGTGCCAGCAGCCCCAGCGCTAAAATGAACACTGAAGCTTTCTTT. It is translated as CASSPSAKMNTEAFF.

There are a few counts of this clone. The J gene is TRBJ1-2, the V gene TRBV5-1, with 12 bases identical to TRBD1. J gave up 7 bases and V 4 bases, and 2 bases lay outside the gene matches. This CDR3 contains 13 residues. Germline values: CDR1 SGHRS, CDR2 YFSETQ. The CDR3 loop is CASSPGQGAGYTF. The CDR3 region has the DNA TGCGCCAGCAGCCCGGGACAGGGGGCTGGCTACACCTTC.

This chain connects TRBV2 to TRBJ1-1, with no clear D. CDR1 is SNHLY, CDR2 FYNNEI, per germline. Deletions cut 4 bases from V and 1 base from J, with 7 bases between. CDR3 length: 13 amino acids. This chain's CDR3 is CASSVEANTEAFF. Written as DNA, the CDR3 is TGTGCCAGCAGTGTGGAGGCGAACACTGAAGCTTTCTTT. Based on the CDR3 plus reference TRBV2 and TRBJ1-1, the full variable domain is EPEVTQTPSHQVTQMGQEVILRCVPISNHLYFYWYRQILGQKVEFLVSFYNNEISEKSEIFDDQFSVERPDGSNFTLKIRSTKLEDSAMYFCASSVEANTEAFFGQGTRLTVV.

This clone was seen only once. CDR3 protein: CASSLRATEAFF. CDR3 in DNA: TGTGCCAGCAGTTTAAGGGCCACTGAAGCTTTCTTT. J is TRBJ1-1 and V is TRBV28; D ambiguous. Germline assignment: CDR1 MDHEN and CDR2 SYDVKM. Trimming pared 2 bases from V and 4 bases from J, leaving 5 bases between. This CDR3 comprises 12 residues.

This clone was seen more than once but under ten times. V and J are TRBV28 and TRBJ1-5; D gene ambiguous. Looked up from germline, CDR1 is MDHEN and CDR2 is SYDVKM. The V end was cut by 3 bases, the J end by 5 bases, with 11 bases between. The CDR3 loop spans 14 amino acids. DNA for the CDR3: TGTGCCAGCAGTTTGAGGGTCCGGGATCAGCCCCAGCATTTT. As protein: CASSLRVRDQPQHF.

The rearrangement uses TRBV29-1 and TRBJ2-7; D is possibly TRBD1 (6 bases). The V gene lost 4 bases and the J gene lost 2 bases, with 12 bases spanning the gap. CDR1 and CDR2 (germline): SQVTM, ANQGSEA. There are 13 residues in the CDR3. CDR3 residues: CSVGPSGAYEQYF. The CDR3 region has the DNA TGCAGCGTTGGACCCTCAGGGGCCTACGAGCAGTACTTC.

This clone was seen just once. V and J are TRBV30 and TRBJ2-1, with TRBD2 matching 9 bases. CDR3 length equals 14 residues. V was pared by 0 bases and J by 7 bases, with 4 bases of the junction left unmatched. Looked up from germline, CDR1 is GTSNPN and CDR2 is SVGIG (reference sequence). Here the CDR3 DNA reads TGTGCCTGGAGTGTGTCTAGCGGGGCGAATGAGCAGTTCTTC. Translating it yields CAWSVSSGANEQFF. The complete variable domain, with remaining parts taken from reference TRBV30 and TRBJ2-1, reads SQTIHQWPATLVQPVGSPLSLECTVEGTSNPNLYWYRQAAGRGLQLLFYSVGIGQISSEVPQNLSASRPQDRQFILSSKKLLLSDSGFYLCAWSVSSGANEQFFGPGTRLTVL.

V usage is TRBV14 and J usage is TRBJ1-6, with TRBD1 matching over 8 bases. The CDR3 is 14 amino acids. Trimming took 2 bases from V and 10 from J; bases not matched to a gene: 4. CDR1 is SGHDN, CDR2 FVKESK, per germline. CDR3 loop: CASSQNRGGSPLHF. DNA for the CDR3: TGTGCCAGCAGCCAAAACAGGGGGGGGTCACCCCTCCACTTT.

V is TRBV28 and J is TRBJ1-4; D is uncertain. V gave up 6 bases and J gave up 3 bases, with 11 bases separating them. This CDR3 has 14 amino acids. The V gene's germline CDR1 is MDHEN and CDR2 SYDVKM. Here the CDR3 reads CASSLVDANEKLFF. CDR3 sequence (DNA): TGTGCCAGCAGCTTAGTGGACGCTAATGAAAAACTGTTTTTT.

The chain joins TRBV5-1 to TRBJ1-1; D gene uncertain. Germline values: CDR1 SGHRS, CDR2 YFSETQ. With 4 bases removed from V and 7 bases from J, the gap between germline ends came to 11 bases. This CDR3 is 12 amino acids long. DNA for the CDR3: TGCGCCAGCAGCACGGACTCAGGTGAAGCTTTCTTT. Translation gives CASSTDSGEAFF.

A few counts support this clone. The J gene is TRBJ1-6, the V gene TRBV28; tentatively, D is TRBD1 (5 bases). Germline V gives CDR1 MDHEN, CDR2 SYDVKM. The ends were cut back, 6 bases at V and 8 bases at J, with 17 bases in the middle. The CDR3 consists of 15 residues. The CDR3: CASRSGGGRDSPLHF. The CDR3 DNA sequence: TGTGCCAGCAGAAGCGGTGGGGGTAGGGATTCACCCCTCCACTTT.

The chain uses TRBV6-5 and TRBJ2-7, with 8 bases matching TRBD1. Per germline, CDR1 MNHEY and CDR2 SVGAGI. This CDR3 comprises 15 residues. V lost 4 bases and J lost 4; bases outside the gene matches: 9. The CDR3 reads CASSSPDRAAYEQYF. The CDR3 nucleotides read TGTGCCAGCAGTTCTCCGGACAGGGCTGCGTACGAGCAGTACTTC.

This clone was found once. The chain recombines TRBV4-2 with TRBJ2-5; 11 bases map to TRBD1. V lost 4 bases to trimming and J lost 4 bases; unmatched junction nucleotides: 5. Germline V gives CDR1 LGHNA, CDR2 YNFKEQ. The CDR3 is 15 residues long. The CDR3 spells CASSREDRGLETQYF. The CDR3 coding sequence is TGTGCCAGCAGCCGAGAGGACAGGGGGCTAGAGACCCAGTACTTC.

J is TRBJ2-7 and V is TRBV7-9; 11 bases are shared with TRBD2. The CDR3 contains 15 residues. J was trimmed by 5 bases and V by 6 bases; bases with no gene match: 9. Germline CDR1 reads SEHNR; CDR2 reads FQNEAQ (reference sequence). The CDR3 DNA reads as TGTGCCAGCAGGGGACTAGCGGAGGGGGGCAACGAGCAGTACTTC. Translating gives CASRGLAEGGNEQYF.